A single sample gave rise to the 7 T cell receptor beta chains below, sequenced in a study of T cells expressing NK-cell markers. TCRdb reworked the 5' RACE reads into one entry per CDR3 protein, no DNA. This listing includes some 460,000 distinct CDR3 sequences. The sequenced sample was blood T cells: a sorted CD56 or NKG2C T cell subset, CD4+ or CD8+ T cells, or bulk PBMC T cells (not recorded which). These receptors were taken from a woman between 45 and 65 years old in good health.

The chain joins TRBV7-9 to TRBJ1-4; TCRdb designates TRBD1, a call that cannot be tested without DNA. The CDR3 contains 18 residues. CDR1 and CDR2 from the germline V gene are SEHNR and FQNEAQ (reference sequence). The CDR3 reads CASSLQGRGAATNEKLFF.

J is TRBJ2-3 and V is TRBV5-5. Germline V gene data show CDR1 as SGHKS and CDR2 as YYEKEE (reference sequence). The CDR3 runs 13 residues. This chain's CDR3 is CASSLVATDTQYF.

V and J are TRBV30 and TRBJ1-1. The CDR3 spans 12 residues. Germline assignment: CDR1 GTSNPN and CDR2 SVGIG (reference sequence). Here the CDR3 reads CAWNGLAGEAFF. The whole variable domain, remainder taken from reference TRBV30 and TRBJ1-1, is SQTIHQWPATLVQPVGSPLSLECTVEGTSNPNLYWYRQAAGRGLQLLFYSVGIGQISSEVPQNLSASRPQDRQFILSSKKLLLSDSGFYLCAWNGLAGEAFFGQGTRLTVV.

The chain recombines TRBV4-1 with TRBJ2-1; as DNA is missing, the TRBD2 call by TCRdb cannot be tested. The CDR3 has 15 amino acids. Germline-derived CDR1 and CDR2 are MGHRA and YSYEKL. CDR3 amino acids: CASSQDLSPPDEQFF.

This chain uses TRBV5-5 with TRBJ2-2; TCRdb's assignment of TRBD1 cannot be checked, as there is no DNA. The CDR3 covers 16 residues. Per germline, CDR1 SGHKS and CDR2 YYEKEE (reference sequence). CDR3 residues: CASSPTGGGNTGELFF.

The chain combines TRBV27 with TRBJ2-3; absent DNA, TCRdb's TRBD1 call cannot be checked. The CDR3 sequence is 15 residues long. CDR1 is MNHEY and CDR2 is SMNVEV in the germline V gene (reference sequence). Here the CDR3 reads CASARGRTGADTQYF.

The rearrangement links TRBV5-1 to TRBJ1-2. The germline gives CDR1 SGHRS, CDR2 YFSETQ. The CDR3 consists of 16 residues. CDR3 sequence reads: CASSLDLGGDNYGYTF.